This TCR beta chain was profiled in a study of blood T cells in healthy people across ages. It was with a sample-barcoded 5' primer and a J-beta primer mix that a second PCR of roughly 7 to 12 cycles was run. Researchers report that each sample yielded at least 2.5 million CDR3-containing paired-end reads. MiXCR, applied by TCRdb to the 5' RACE reads, yields one record per CDR3 protein. The sample contains 760,000 or so distinct CDR3 sequences, 20% to 30% of which appear only once. The CDR3 is 11 amino acids. Trimming stripped 4 bases from V and 5 bases from J, with 5 bases between. Germline CDR1 is MNHEY and CDR2 is SVGEGT. General study results and limits: The study found more naive CD4+ cells and higher diversity in long-lived than aged donors.

With respect to this clonotype: As yet, its antigen is unknown.

The sample was also reused in another study, on T cells of mothers and their children. That paper adds: In both related and unrelated pairs, TCR recombination output is shaped similarly by thymic selection.

Sequenced sample: blood. The rearrangement links TRBV6-2 or TRBV6-3 to TRBJ2-5; the D is unclear. The source of this sequence is a boy aged 5 to 17 in good health. The CDR3 loop is CASSFPETQYF. The CDR3 nucleotides read TGTGCCAGCAGTTTCCCGGAGACCCAGTACTTC.